This TCR beta chain appears in the sequencing data of a study of CD8+ T cells in alopecia areata. In regard to this clone: Its antigen is unidentified.

Treatment in this sample: oral pan-JAK inhibitor, 5-10 mg twice daily. From alopecia areata patients, lesional scalp punch biopsies and peripheral blood were collected. Germline V gene data show CDR1 as MNHEY and CDR2 as SVGAGI. The CDR3 sequence is 14 residues long. With 6 bases clipped from V and 2 bases from J, the junction kept 5 bases outside the gene matches. Regarding the study as a whole: Researchers say the link of baseline CD8+ expansion to response remains uncertain, with one nonresponder. Scalp specimens additionally yield sequences from normal skin's resident alphabeta T cells.

Extracted RNA was reverse transcribed, and the resulting cDNA served as sequencing template. Using immunoSEQ multiplex PCR, the repertoire was profiled, and TCRdb retains in-frame clones only, with some absent. The sample lists 200,000 to 250,000 clones, under 70% occurring once. Here the sequenced sample was CD4+ T cells sorted from blood, taken at week 4, from a patient treated with tofacitinib. The genes are TRBV6-5 and TRBJ2-3; 7 bases match TRBD1. This TCR derives from a human donor with alopecia areata. CDR3: CASSLTGFTDTQYF. DNA of the CDR3: TGTGCCAGCAGCCTGACAGGGTTCACAGATACGCAGTATTTT.